This T cell receptor beta chain was sequenced in a study of blood T cells in healthy people across ages. Findings and caveats of the study: Older age coincided with a roughly linear decline in TCR beta diversity per million T cells. It was the long-lived donors that had more naive CD4+ cells and higher diversity than aged donors.

This CDR3 region has 18 residues. V was clipped by 4 bases and J by 0 bases; unmatched bases: 9. CDR1 and CDR2 (germline): SGDLS, YYNGEE. As to this clonotype: The antigen is undetermined.

PCR was performed a second time for roughly 7 to 12 cycles using a sample-barcoded 5' primer and a J-beta primer mix. Every molecule of cDNA carried a tag from a template-switch adaptor with 12 random nucleotides. TCRdb redid the calling of the 5' RACE reads with MiXCR, one entry per CDR3 protein. The sample comprises some 1 million distinct CDR3 sequences, around 43% of which are singletons, and 15% to 20% rests with the top ten. Drawn from each donor were roughly 10 milliliters of peripheral blood. The chain carries TRBV9 and TRBJ2-1, with 11 bases lining up with TRBD2. Sample: blood. The receptor comes from a woman aged 55-75 years in good health. In DNA form, the CDR3 reads TGTGCCAGCAGCCCCGGGACTAGCGGAGGTGGCTCCTACAATGAGCAGTTCTTC. It translates to CASSPGTSGGGSYNEQFF.